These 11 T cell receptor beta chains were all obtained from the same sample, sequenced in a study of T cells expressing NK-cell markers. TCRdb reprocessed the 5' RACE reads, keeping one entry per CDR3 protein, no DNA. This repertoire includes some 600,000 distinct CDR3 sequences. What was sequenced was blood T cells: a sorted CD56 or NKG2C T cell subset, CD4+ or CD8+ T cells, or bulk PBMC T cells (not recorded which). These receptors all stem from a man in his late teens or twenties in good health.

The chain's CDR3 is CATAKGGADAYEQYF. V usage is TRBV24-1 and J usage is TRBJ2-7; absent DNA, TCRdb's TRBD2 call cannot be checked. The CDR3 runs 15 residues. Germline V gene sequence: CDR1 KGHDR, CDR2 SFDVKD.

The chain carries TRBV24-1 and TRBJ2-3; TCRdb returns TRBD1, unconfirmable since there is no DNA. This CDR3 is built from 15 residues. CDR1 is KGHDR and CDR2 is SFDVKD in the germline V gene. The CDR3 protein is CATSARQGSTDTQYF.

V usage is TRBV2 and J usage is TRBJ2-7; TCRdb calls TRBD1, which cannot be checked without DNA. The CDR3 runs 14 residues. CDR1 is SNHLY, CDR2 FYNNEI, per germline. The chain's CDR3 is CAIEGGAGPYEQYF.

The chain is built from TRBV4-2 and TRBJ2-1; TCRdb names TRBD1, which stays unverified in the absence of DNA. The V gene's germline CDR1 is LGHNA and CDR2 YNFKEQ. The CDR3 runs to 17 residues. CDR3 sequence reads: CASSQDRGQGAYNEQFF.

The CDR3 region is CASSVGRTKLTDTQYF. The rearrangement uses TRBV7-2 and TRBJ2-3; the TCRdb call, TRBD2, lacks DNA for checking. The germline CDR1 and CDR2 sequences are SGHTA and FQGNSA. This CDR3 comprises 16 residues.

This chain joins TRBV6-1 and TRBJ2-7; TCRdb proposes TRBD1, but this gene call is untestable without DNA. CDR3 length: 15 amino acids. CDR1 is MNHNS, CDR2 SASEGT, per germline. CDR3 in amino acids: CASLSTGTATREQYF.

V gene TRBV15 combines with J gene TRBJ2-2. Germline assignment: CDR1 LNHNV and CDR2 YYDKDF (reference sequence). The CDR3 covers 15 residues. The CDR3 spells CATRQSLGNTGELFF.

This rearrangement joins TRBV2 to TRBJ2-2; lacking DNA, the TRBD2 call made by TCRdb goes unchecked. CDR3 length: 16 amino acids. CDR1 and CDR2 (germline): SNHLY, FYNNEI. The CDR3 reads CASSEGLAEPTGELFF.

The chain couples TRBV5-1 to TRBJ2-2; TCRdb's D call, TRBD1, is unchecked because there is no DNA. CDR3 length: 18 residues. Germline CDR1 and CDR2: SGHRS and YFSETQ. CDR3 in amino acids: CASSLGPGRGQRAGELFF.

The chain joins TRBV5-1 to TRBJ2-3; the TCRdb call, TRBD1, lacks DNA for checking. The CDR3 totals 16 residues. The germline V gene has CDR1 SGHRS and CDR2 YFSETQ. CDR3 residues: CASSPGGRAPTDTQYF.

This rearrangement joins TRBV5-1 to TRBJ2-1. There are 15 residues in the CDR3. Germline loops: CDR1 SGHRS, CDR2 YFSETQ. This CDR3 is CASSLPQGDYNEQFF. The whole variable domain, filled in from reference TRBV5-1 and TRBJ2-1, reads KAGVTQTPRYLIKTRGQQVTLSCSPISGHRSVSWYQQTPGQGLQFLFEYFSETQRNKGNFPGRFSGRQFSNSRSEMNVSTLELGDSALYLCASSLPQGDYNEQFFGPGTRLTVL.